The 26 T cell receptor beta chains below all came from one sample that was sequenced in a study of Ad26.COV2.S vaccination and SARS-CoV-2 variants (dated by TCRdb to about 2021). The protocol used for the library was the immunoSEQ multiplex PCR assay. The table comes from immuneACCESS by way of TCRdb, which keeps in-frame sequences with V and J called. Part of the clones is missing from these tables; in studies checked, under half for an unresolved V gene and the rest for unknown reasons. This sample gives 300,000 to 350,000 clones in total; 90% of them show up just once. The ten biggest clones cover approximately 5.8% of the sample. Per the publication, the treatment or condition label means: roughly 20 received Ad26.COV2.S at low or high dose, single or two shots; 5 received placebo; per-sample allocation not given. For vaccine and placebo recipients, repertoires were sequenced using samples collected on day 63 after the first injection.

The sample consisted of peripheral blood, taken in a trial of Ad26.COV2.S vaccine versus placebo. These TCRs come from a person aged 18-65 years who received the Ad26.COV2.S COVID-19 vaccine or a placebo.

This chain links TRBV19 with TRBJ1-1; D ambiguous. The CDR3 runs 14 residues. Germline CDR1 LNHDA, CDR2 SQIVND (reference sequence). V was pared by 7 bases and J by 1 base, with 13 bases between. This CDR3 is CASTTTLGNTEAFF. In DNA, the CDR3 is TGTGCCAGTACTACGACACTAGGGAACACTGAAGCTTTCTTT.

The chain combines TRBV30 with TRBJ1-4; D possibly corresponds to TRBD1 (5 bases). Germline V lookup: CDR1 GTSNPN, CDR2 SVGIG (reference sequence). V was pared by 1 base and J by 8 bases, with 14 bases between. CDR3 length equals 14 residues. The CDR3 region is CAWSATGFGEKLFF. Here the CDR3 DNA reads TGTGCCTGGAGTGCTACAGGCTTTGGGGAAAAACTGTTTTTT.

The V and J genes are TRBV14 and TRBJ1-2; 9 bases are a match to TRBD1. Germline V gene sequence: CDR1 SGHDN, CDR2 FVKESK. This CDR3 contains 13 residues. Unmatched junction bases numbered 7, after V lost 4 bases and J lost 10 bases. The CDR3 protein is CASSPGTGFDYTF. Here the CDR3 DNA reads TGTGCCAGCAGCCCCGGGACAGGGTTTGACTACACCTTC. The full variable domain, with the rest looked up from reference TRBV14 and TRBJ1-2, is EAGVTQFPSHSVIEKGQTVTLRCDPISGHDNLYWYRRVMGKEIKFLLHFVKESKQDESGMPNNRFLAERTGGTYSTLKVQPAELEDSGVYFCASSPGTGFDYTFGSGTRLTVV.

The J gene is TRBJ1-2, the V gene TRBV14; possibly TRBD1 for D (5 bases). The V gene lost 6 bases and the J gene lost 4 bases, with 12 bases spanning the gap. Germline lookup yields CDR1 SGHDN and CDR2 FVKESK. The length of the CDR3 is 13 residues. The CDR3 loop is CASSLLGTYGYTF. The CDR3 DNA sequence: TGTGCCAGCAGTCTATTGGGGACCTATGGCTACACCTTC.

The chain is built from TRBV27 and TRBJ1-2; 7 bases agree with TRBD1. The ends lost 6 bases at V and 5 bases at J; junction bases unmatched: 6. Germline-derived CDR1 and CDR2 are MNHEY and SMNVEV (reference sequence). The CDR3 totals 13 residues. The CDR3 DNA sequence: TGTGCCAGCAGAACAGGGGATGGTTATGGCTACACCTTC. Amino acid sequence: CASRTGDGYGYTF.

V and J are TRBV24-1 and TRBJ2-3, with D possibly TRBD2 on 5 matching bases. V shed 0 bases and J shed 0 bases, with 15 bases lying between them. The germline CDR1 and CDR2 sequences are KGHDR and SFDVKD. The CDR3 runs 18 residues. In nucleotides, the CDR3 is TGTGCCACCAGTGATTTGCCATCAGTGGGAGCTAGCACAGATACGCAGTATTTT. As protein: CATSDLPSVGASTDTQYF.

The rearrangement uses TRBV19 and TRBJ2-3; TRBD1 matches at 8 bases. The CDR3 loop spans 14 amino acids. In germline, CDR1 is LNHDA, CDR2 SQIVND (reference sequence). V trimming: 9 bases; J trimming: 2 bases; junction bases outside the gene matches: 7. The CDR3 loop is CASLDRGSTDTQYF. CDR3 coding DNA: TGTGCCAGCCTCGACAGGGGATCCACAGATACGCAGTATTTT.

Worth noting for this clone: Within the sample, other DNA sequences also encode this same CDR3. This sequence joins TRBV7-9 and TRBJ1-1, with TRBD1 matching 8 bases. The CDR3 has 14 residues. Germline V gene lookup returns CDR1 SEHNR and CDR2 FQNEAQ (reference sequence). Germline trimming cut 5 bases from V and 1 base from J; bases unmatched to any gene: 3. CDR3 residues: CASSLQGGNTEAFF. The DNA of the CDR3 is TGTGCCAGCAGCCTACAGGGGGGGAACACTGAAGCTTTCTTT.

The CDR3 here is CASSLTGGLRGAFF. The CDR3 DNA reads TGTGCCAGCAGTCTGACAGGGGGCCTCCGGGGCGCTTTCTTT. The chain uses TRBV6-5 and TRBJ1-1, with TRBD1 identical over 10 bases. V dropped 5 bases and J dropped 11; count of bases not matched to a gene: 11. Per the germline V gene, CDR1 is MNHEY and CDR2 is SVGAGI. The CDR3 extends over 14 amino acids.

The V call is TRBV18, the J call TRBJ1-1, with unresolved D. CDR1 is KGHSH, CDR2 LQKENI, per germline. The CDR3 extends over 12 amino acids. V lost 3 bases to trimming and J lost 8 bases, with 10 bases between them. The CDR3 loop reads CASSPVLTEAFF. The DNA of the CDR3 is TGTGCCAGCTCACCTGTATTGACAGAAGCTTTCTTT.

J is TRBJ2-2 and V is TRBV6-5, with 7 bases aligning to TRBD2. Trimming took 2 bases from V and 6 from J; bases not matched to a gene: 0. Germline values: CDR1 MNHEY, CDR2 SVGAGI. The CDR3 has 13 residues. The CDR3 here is CASSYGRAGELFF. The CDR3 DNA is TGTGCCAGCAGTTACGGGAGGGCCGGGGAGCTGTTTTTT.

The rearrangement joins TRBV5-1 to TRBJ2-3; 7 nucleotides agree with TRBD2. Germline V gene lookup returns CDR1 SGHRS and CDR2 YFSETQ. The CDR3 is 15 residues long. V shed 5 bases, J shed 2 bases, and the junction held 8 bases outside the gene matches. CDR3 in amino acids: CASRLAVTSTDTQYF. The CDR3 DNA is TGCGCCAGCAGGCTAGCGGTAACTTCCACAGATACGCAGTATTTT.

CDR3 loop: CASGVAGGSQPQHF. As DNA, the CDR3 is TGTGCTAGTGGCGTGGCAGGGGGGAGTCAGCCCCAGCATTTT. V is TRBV12-5 and J is TRBJ1-5; 7 bases match TRBD1. The ends lost 6 bases at V and 6 bases at J; junction bases unmatched: 8. This CDR3 has 14 residues. Per germline, CDR1 LGHNT and CDR2 FRNRAP.

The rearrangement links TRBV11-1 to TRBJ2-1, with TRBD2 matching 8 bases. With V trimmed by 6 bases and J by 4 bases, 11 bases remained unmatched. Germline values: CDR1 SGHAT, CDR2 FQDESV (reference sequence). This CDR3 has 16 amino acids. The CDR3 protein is CASSSTSGSPYNEQFF. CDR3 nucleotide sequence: TGTGCCAGCAGTTCTACAAGCGGGAGCCCTTACAATGAGCAGTTCTTC.

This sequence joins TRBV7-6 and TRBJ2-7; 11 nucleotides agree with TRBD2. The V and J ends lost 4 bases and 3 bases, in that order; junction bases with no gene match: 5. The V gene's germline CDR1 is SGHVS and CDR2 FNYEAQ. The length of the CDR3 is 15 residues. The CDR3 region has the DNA TGTGCCAGCAGCTCCCGAGGGACTAGCGGCTACGAGCAGTACTTC. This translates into CASSSRGTSGYEQYF.

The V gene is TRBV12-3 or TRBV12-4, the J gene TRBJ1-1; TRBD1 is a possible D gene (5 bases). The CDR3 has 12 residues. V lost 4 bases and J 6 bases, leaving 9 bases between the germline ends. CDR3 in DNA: TGTGCCAGCAGTTCCCGGGGGGCTGAAGCTTTCTTT. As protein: CASSSRGAEAFF.

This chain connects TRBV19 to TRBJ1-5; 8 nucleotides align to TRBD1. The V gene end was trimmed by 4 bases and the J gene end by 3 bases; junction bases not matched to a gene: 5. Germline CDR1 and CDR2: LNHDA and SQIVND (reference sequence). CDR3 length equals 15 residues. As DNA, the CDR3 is TGTGCCAGTAGTACCGGGACAGGACCCAATCAGCCCCAGCATTTT. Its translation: CASSTGTGPNQPQHF.

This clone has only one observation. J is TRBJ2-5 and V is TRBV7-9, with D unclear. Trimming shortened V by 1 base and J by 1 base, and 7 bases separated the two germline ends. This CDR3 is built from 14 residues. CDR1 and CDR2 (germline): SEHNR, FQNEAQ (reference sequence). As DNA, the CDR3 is TGTGCCAGCAGCTTAGTCCCACTCCAAGAGACCCAGTACTTC. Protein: CASSLVPLQETQYF.

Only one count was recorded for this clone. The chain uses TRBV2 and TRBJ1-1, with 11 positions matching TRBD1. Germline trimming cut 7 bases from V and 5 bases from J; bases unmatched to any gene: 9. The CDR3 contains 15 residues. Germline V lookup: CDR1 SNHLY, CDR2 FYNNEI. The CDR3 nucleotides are TGTGCCAGCATCCCTTCCCGGGACAGGGGGACTGAAGCTTTCTTT. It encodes CASIPSRDRGTEAFF.

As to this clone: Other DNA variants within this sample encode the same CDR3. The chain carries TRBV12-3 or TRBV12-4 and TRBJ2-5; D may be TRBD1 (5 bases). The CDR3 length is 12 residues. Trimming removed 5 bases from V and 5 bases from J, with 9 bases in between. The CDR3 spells CASSPSGETQYF. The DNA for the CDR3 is TGTGCCAGCAGTCCCTCAGGGGAGACCCAGTACTTC.

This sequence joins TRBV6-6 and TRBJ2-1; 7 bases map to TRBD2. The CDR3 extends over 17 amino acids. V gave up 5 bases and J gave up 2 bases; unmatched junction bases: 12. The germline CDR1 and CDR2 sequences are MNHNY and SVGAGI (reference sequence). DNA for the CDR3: TGTGCCAGCAGTCTACGTGGGAGGGACTCAGCCTACAATGAGCAGTTCTTC. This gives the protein CASSLRGRDSAYNEQFF.

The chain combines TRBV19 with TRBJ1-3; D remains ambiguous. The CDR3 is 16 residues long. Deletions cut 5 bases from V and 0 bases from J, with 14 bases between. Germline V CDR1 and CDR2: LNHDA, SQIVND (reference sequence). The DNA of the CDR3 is TGTGCCAGTAGTCCCCTAGACGCGAGCTCTGGAAACACCATATATTTT. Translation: CASSPLDASSGNTIYF.

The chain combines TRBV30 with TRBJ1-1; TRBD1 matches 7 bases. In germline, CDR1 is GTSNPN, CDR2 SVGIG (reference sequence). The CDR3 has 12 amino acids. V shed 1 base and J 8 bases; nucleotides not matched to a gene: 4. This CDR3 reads CAWSDSTGEAFF. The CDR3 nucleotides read TGTGCCTGGAGTGACTCGACAGGGGAAGCTTTCTTT.

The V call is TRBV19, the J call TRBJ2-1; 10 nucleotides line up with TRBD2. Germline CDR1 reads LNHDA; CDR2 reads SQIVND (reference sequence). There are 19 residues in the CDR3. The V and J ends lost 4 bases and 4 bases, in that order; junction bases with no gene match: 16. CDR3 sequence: CASSKRGLAALNLYNEQFF. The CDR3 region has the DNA TGTGCCAGTAGTAAGCGAGGACTAGCGGCTCTGAACCTTTACAATGAGCAGTTCTTC.

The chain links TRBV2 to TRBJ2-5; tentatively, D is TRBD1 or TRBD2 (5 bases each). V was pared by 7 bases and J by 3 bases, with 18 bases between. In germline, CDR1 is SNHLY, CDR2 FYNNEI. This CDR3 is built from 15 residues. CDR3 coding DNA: TGTGCCAGCACCCTAGAGGGGTTCGAGAAAGAGACCCAGTACTTC. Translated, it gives CASTLEGFEKETQYF.

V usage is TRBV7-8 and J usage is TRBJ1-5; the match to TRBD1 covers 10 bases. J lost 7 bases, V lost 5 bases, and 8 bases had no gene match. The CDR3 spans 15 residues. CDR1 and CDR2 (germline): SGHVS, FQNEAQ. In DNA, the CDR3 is TGTGCCAGCAGCCCCCGGGACAGGGGTGGGCAGCCCCAGCATTTT. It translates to CASSPRDRGGQPQHF.